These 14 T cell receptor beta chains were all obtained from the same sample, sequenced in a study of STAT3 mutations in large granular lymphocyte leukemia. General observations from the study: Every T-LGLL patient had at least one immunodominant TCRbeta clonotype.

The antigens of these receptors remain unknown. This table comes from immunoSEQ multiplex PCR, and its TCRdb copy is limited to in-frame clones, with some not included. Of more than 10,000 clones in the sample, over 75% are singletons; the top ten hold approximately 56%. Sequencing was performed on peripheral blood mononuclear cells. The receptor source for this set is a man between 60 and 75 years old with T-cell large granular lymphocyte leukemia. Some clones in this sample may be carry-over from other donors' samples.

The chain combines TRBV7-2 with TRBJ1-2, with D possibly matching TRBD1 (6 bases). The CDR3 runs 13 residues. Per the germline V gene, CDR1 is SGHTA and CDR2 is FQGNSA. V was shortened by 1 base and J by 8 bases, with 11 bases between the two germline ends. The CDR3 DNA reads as TGTGCCAGCAGCTTAGACAGGGCGGGCGGCTACACCTTC. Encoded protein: CASSLDRAGGYTF.

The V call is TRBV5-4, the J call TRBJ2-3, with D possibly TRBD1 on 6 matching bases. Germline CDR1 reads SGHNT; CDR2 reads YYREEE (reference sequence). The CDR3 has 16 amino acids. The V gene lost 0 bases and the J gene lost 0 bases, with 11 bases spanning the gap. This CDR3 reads CASSLGAGVSTDTQYF. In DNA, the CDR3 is TGTGCCAGCAGCTTGGGGGCAGGGGTAAGCACAGATACGCAGTATTTT.

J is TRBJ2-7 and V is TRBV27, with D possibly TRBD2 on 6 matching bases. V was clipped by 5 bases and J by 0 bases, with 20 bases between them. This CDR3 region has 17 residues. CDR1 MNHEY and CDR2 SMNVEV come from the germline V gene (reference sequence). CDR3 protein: CASSLSGTYAGSYEQYF. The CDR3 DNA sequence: TGTGCCAGCAGTCTCTCCGGGACTTACGCTGGCTCCTACGAGCAGTACTTC.

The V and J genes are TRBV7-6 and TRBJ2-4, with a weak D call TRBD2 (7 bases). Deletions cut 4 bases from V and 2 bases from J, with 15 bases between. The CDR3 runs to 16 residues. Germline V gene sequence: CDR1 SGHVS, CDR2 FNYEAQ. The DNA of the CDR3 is TGTGCCAGCAGCTCGACCAGGGGAGGGCCCAAAAACATTCAGTACTTC. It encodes CASSSTRGGPKNIQYF.

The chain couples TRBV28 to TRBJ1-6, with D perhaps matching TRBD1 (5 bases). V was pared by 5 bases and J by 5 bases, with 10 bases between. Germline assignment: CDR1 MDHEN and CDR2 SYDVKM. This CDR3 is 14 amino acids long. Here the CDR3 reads CASSETEHNSPLHF. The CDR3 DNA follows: TGTGCCAGCAGTGAGACAGAACATAATTCACCCCTCCACTTT. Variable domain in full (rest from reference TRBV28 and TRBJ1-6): DVKVTQSSRYLVKRTGEKVFLECVQDMDHENMFWYRQDPGLGLRLIYFSYDVKMKEKGDIPEGYSVSREKKERFSLILESASTNQTSMYLCASSETEHNSPLHFGNGTRLTVT.

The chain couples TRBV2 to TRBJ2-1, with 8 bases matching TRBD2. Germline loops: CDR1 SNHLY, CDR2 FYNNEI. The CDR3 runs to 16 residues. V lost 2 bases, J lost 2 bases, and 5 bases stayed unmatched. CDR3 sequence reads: CASSERAGGAYNEQFF. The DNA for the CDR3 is TGTGCCAGCAGTGAACGGGCGGGAGGTGCCTACAATGAGCAGTTCTTC. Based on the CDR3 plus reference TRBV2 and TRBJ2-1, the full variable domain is EPEVTQTPSHQVTQMGQEVILRCVPISNHLYFYWYRQILGQKVEFLVSFYNNEISEKSEIFDDQFSVERPDGSNFTLKIRSTKLEDSAMYFCASSERAGGAYNEQFFGPGTRLTVL.

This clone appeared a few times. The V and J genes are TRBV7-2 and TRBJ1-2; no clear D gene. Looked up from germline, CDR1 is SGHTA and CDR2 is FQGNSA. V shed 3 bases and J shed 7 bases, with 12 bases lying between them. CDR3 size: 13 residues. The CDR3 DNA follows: TGTGCCAGCAGCTTCGATCCCGGCGGTGGCTACACCTTC. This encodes CASSFDPGGGYTF.

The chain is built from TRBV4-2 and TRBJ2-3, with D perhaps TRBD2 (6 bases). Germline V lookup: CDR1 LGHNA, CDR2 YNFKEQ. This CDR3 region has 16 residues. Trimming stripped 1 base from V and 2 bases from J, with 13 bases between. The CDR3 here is CASSQAPGLTTDTQYF. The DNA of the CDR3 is TGTGCCAGCAGCCAAGCCCCGGGACTGACCACAGATACGCAGTATTTT.

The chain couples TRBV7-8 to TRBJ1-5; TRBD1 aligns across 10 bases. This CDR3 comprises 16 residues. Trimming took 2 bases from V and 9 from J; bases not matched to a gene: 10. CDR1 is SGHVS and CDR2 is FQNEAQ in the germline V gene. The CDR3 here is CASSLSGTGDFWPQHF. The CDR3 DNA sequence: TGTGCCAGCAGCTTATCCGGGACAGGGGATTTTTGGCCCCAGCATTTT.

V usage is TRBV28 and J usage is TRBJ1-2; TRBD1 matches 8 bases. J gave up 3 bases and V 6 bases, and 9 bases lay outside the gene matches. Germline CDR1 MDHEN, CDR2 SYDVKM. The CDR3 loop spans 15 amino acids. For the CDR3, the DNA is TGTGCCAGCAGCCAACCCTGGGACAGGTACTATGGCTACACCTTC. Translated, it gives CASSQPWDRYYGYTF.

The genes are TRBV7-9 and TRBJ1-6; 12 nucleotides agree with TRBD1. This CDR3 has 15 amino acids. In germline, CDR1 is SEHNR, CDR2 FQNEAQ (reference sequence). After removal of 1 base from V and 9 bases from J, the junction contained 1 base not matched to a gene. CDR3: CASSLGDRGRSPLHF. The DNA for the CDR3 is TGTGCCAGCAGCTTAGGGGACAGGGGGCGTTCACCCCTCCACTTT.

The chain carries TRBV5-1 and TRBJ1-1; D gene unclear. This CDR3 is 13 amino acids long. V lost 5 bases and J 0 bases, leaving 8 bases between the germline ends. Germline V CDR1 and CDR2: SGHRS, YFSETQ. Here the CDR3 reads CASRNGVNTEAFF. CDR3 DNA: TGCGCCAGCAGGAATGGTGTGAACACTGAAGCTTTCTTT.

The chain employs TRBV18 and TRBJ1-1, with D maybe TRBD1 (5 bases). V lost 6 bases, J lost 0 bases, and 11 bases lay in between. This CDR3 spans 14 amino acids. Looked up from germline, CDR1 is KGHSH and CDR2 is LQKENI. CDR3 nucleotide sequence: TGTGCCAGCTCCCCCCCAGGGATGAACACTGAAGCTTTCTTT. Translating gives CASSPPGMNTEAFF.

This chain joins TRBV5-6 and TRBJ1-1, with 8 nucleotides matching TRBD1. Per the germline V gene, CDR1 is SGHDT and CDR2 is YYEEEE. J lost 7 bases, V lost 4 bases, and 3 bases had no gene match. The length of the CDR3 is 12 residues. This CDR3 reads CASSRTGFEAFF. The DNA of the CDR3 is TGTGCCAGCAGCAGGACAGGGTTTGAAGCTTTCTTT.